Listed here are 27 T cell receptor beta chains from one sample, sequenced in a study of blood T cell repertoires in COVID-19. TCRdb's copy holds only in-frame clones and misses some; the assay was immunoSEQ multiplex PCR. In the table there are 65,000 to 85,000 clones, more than 75% of which are singletons. Specimen: peripheral blood. The receptors shown here come from a human donor in a cohort sampled during active COVID-19.

The chain joins TRBV10-3 to TRBJ2-7, with 9 bases fitting TRBD2. The CDR3 spans 17 residues. The J segment lost 0 bases and the V segment lost 6 bases, leaving 12 bases of the junction unmatched. Per germline, CDR1 ENHRY and CDR2 SYGVKD. DNA of the CDR3: TGTGCCATCAGCTCCGGGACCGGCGGGGGGGGCTCCTACGAGCAGTACTTC. Its translation: CAISSGTGGGGSYEQYF.

The chain employs TRBV19 and TRBJ1-5; weak D call: TRBD1 (6 bases). The CDR3 is 15 residues long. Trimming took off 6 bases at V and 2 bases at J, with 14 bases between the two ends. Germline V gene sequence: CDR1 LNHDA, CDR2 SQIVND (reference sequence). The CDR3 is CASSAGAMGNQPQHF. The CDR3 region has the DNA TGTGCCAGTAGCGCGGGGGCGATGGGCAATCAGCCCCAGCATTTT.

Here the CDR3 reads CASSLVGTKLDNEQFF. In DNA, the CDR3 is TGCGCCAGCAGCTTGGTTGGGACAAAACTCGACAATGAGCAGTTCTTC. The chain combines TRBV5-1 with TRBJ2-1; D might be TRBD1 (6 bases). Germline V lookup: CDR1 SGHRS, CDR2 YFSETQ. The CDR3 has 16 residues. V lost 0 bases to trimming and J lost 5 bases, with 15 bases between them.

This chain uses TRBV7-2 with TRBJ2-3; 8 nucleotides line up with TRBD2. V dropped 1 base and J dropped 5; count of bases not matched to a gene: 5. Looked up from germline, CDR1 is SGHTA and CDR2 is FQGNSA. This CDR3 region has 15 residues. CDR3 residues: CASSLGGGREDTQYF. The CDR3 bases are TGTGCCAGCAGCTTAGGCGGGGGGCGGGAAGATACGCAGTATTTT. Full variable domain (missing parts from reference TRBV7-2 and TRBJ2-3): GAGVSQSPSNKVTEKGKDVELRCDPISGHTALYWYRQSLGQGLEFLIYFQGNSAPDKSGLPSDRFSAERTGGSVSTLTIQRTQQEDSAVYLCASSLGGGREDTQYFGPGTRLTVL.

CDR3 nucleotides: TGTGCCAGCAGCTTCGGAACAGGGTTGGACACCATATATTTT. The encoded protein is CASSFGTGLDTIYF. The V and J genes are TRBV7-9 and TRBJ1-3; maybe TRBD1 (6 bases). Trimming took off 3 bases at V and 8 bases at J, with 14 bases between the two ends. Germline CDR1 is SEHNR and CDR2 is FQNEAQ (reference sequence). The CDR3 totals 14 residues.

V is TRBV5-1 and J is TRBJ1-1; D is possibly TRBD1 (6 bases). Per germline, CDR1 SGHRS and CDR2 YFSETQ. The CDR3 has 14 amino acids. The V gene lost 0 bases and the J gene lost 5 bases, with 11 bases spanning the gap. The CDR3 coding sequence is TGCGCCAGCAGCTTGGTAAGGGGGTGGACTGAAGCTTTCTTT. Translating gives CASSLVRGWTEAFF.

Turning to this clone: An end of the junction differs from the germline gene, which may be a read error. This chain uses TRBV6-5 with TRBJ1-3; TRBD1 matches 7 bases. CDR3 size: 15 residues. CDR1 is MNHEY, CDR2 SVGAGI, per germline. The CDR3 reads CARSYTGQVGNTIYF. The CDR3 nucleotides are TGTGCCAGGAGTTACACCGGACAGGTGGGTAACACCATATATTTT.

This rearrangement joins TRBV5-1 to TRBJ2-5; the D gene is possibly TRBD2 (6 bases). The length of the CDR3 is 15 residues. Germline lookup yields CDR1 SGHRS and CDR2 YFSETQ. Trimming pared 3 bases from V and 4 bases from J, leaving 16 bases between. The CDR3 DNA sequence: TGCGCCAGCAGCTCCGGAGGGCGGAGGGGAGAGACCCAGTACTTC. It codes for CASSSGGRRGETQYF.

The chain has TRBV6-1 and TRBJ1-5; 10 nucleotides align to TRBD1. The CDR3 extends over 15 amino acids. The germline CDR1 and CDR2 sequences are MNHNS and SASEGT. Trimming cost V 2 bases and J 7 bases; bases outside gene matches: 5. The CDR3 here is CASSENVGQGQPQHF. The CDR3 region has the DNA TGTGCCAGCAGTGAAAACGTGGGACAGGGGCAGCCCCAGCATTTT.

This clone was seen only once. This chain links TRBV4-1 with TRBJ2-6; 7 bases map to TRBD1. This CDR3 has 17 residues. Germline CDR1 reads MGHRA; CDR2 reads YSYEKL. Losses at the gene ends were 0 bases for V and 3 bases for J; bases not matched to a gene: 5. The CDR3 loop is CASSQDIRGRGANVLTF. The CDR3 DNA is TGCGCCAGCAGCCAAGATATAAGGGGGCGTGGGGCCAACGTCCTGACTTTC.

The chain is built from TRBV28 and TRBJ1-5, with 7 bases identical to TRBD1. Germline V gene lookup returns CDR1 MDHEN and CDR2 SYDVKM. CDR3 length equals 19 residues. Germline trimming cut 6 bases from V and 0 bases from J; bases unmatched to any gene: 17. The chain's CDR3 is CASSHQIGQAEFSNQPQHF. The CDR3, as DNA: TGTGCCAGCAGCCATCAAATTGGACAGGCCGAATTTAGCAATCAGCCCCAGCATTTT.

The V gene is TRBV7-2, the J gene TRBJ1-5; D might be TRBD1 (5 bases). The CDR3 totals 18 residues. The germline V gene encodes CDR1 SGHTA and CDR2 FQGNSA. Trimming took 1 base from V and 8 from J, leaving 24 bases between them. The CDR3 protein is CASSLGIWADSLKEPQHF. In DNA form, the CDR3 reads TGTGCCAGCAGCTTAGGCATTTGGGCAGACAGTCTTAAGGAGCCCCAGCATTTT.

The chain couples TRBV7-8 to TRBJ1-1; D unresolved. Trimming took off 5 bases at V and 0 bases at J, with 13 bases between the two ends. Germline V gene lookup returns CDR1 SGHVS and CDR2 FQNEAQ. The CDR3 is 15 amino acids. CDR3 nucleotides: TGTGCCAGCAGCAAAAGGCAGACACTGAACACTGAAGCTTTCTTT. Its translation is CASSKRQTLNTEAFF.

In this sample, this clone turned up once. The gene calls are TRBV5-4 and TRBJ2-2, with 12 positions matching TRBD2. Trimming took 4 bases from V and 2 from J; bases not matched to a gene: 6. The germline V gene has CDR1 SGHNT and CDR2 YYREEE (reference sequence). This CDR3 contains 17 residues. CDR3: CASSPGLAGTNTGELFF. The DNA for the CDR3 is TGTGCCAGCAGCCCTGGACTAGCGGGGACTAACACCGGGGAGCTGTTTTTT.

The sample holds a few counts of this clone. The V call is TRBV27, the J call TRBJ2-7, with 9 bases identical to TRBD1. The J segment lost 2 bases and the V segment lost 0 bases, leaving 2 bases of the junction unmatched. CDR3 length: 15 residues. Germline V lookup: CDR1 MNHEY, CDR2 SMNVEV (reference sequence). The CDR3 reads CASSLSGQGTYEQYF. The CDR3 DNA sequence: TGTGCCAGCAGTTTATCGGGACAGGGAACCTACGAGCAGTACTTC.

The chain employs TRBV6-5 and TRBJ2-3; D is ambiguous. V was pared by 4 bases and J by 2 bases, with 7 bases between. Germline assignment: CDR1 MNHEY and CDR2 SVGAGI. The length of the CDR3 is 13 residues. In nucleotides, the CDR3 is TGTGCCAGCAGTTCCCCTTACACAGATACGCAGTATTTT. The encoded protein is CASSSPYTDTQYF.

V is TRBV11-2 and J is TRBJ2-7, with D possibly matching TRBD1 (6 bases). CDR1 is SGHAT and CDR2 is FQNNGV in the germline V gene. V lost 0 bases and J 0 bases, leaving 9 bases between the germline ends. This CDR3 is built from 15 residues. CDR3 in DNA: TGTGCCAGCAGCTTAGAGGGGGCCTACTCCTACGAGCAGTACTTC. It yields the protein CASSLEGAYSYEQYF.

The V and J genes are TRBV5-4 and TRBJ2-1; TRBD2 aligns across 7 bases. V was clipped by 4 bases and J by 7 bases; unmatched bases: 14. Germline V gene sequence: CDR1 SGHNT, CDR2 YYREEE (reference sequence). CDR3 length: 16 amino acids. The CDR3 DNA reads as TGTGCCAGCAGCACAGTAGCAGCGGGATATGGGAATGAGCAGTTCTTC. It codes for CASSTVAAGYGNEQFF.

CDR3 in amino acids: CASSARRGAAGELFF. In DNA form, the CDR3 reads TGCGCCAGCAGCGCTCGTCGGGGGGCTGCCGGGGAGCTGTTTTTT. The J gene is TRBJ2-2, the V gene TRBV4-3; D perhaps matches TRBD2 (7 bases). From germline, CDR1 is LGHNA and CDR2 YSLEER. The CDR3 covers 15 residues. V was clipped by 5 bases and J by 6 bases, with 16 bases between them.

In DNA, the CDR3 is TGTGCCAGCAGTTCAGCAGGGGCCGCTTACGAGCAGTACTTC. Translated, it gives CASSSAGAAYEQYF. The V gene is TRBV28, the J gene TRBJ2-7, with D possibly TRBD1 on 6 matching bases. The CDR3 covers 14 residues. Deletions cut 4 bases from V and 4 bases from J, with 14 bases between. Germline V gene sequence: CDR1 MDHEN, CDR2 SYDVKM.

V gene TRBV2 combines with J gene TRBJ2-3, with D maybe TRBD1 (6 bases). The CDR3 length is 15 residues. V was cut by 4 bases and J by 1 base, with 12 bases left in between. CDR1 is SNHLY, CDR2 FYNNEI, per germline. The CDR3 DNA reads TGTGCCAGCAGTGGGACAGTGATGGGCACAGATACGCAGTATTTT. Translating it yields CASSGTVMGTDTQYF.

The chain couples TRBV5-4 to TRBJ2-7, with 8 bases identical to TRBD2. J was trimmed by 6 bases and V by 0 bases; bases with no gene match: 8. CDR1 is SGHNT, CDR2 YYREEE, per germline (reference sequence). This CDR3 is built from 15 residues. CDR3 nucleotides: TGTGCCAGCAGCTTGGAGGGAGCGGGGGCGGTCGAGCAGTACTTC. This gives the protein CASSLEGAGAVEQYF.

The J gene is TRBJ2-3, the V gene TRBV2; TRBD2 matches at 7 bases. Germline V lookup: CDR1 SNHLY, CDR2 FYNNEI. CDR3 length: 14 residues. The junction had 8 bases not matched to a gene; V was cut back by 5 bases and J by 6 bases. As DNA, the CDR3 is TGTGCCAGCAGTAAGACTAGGGGAGGGGATACGCAGTATTTT. Translation: CASSKTRGGDTQYF.

The chain recombines TRBV27 with TRBJ2-7, with 13 bases matching TRBD2. This CDR3 is built from 13 residues. V gave up 6 bases and J gave up 5 bases; unmatched junction bases: 1. The germline V gene has CDR1 MNHEY and CDR2 SMNVEV (reference sequence). CDR3 nucleotide sequence: TGTGCCAGCAGACTAGCGGGAGGGAACGAGCAGTACTTC. Translated: CASRLAGGNEQYF.

The chain uses TRBV5-1 and TRBJ2-5, with 9 bases lining up with TRBD2. There are 15 residues in the CDR3. Unmatched junction bases numbered 8, after V lost 3 bases and J lost 5 bases. Germline assignment: CDR1 SGHRS and CDR2 YFSETQ. The CDR3 loop is CASSYAGGQGETQYF. CDR3 DNA: TGCGCCAGCAGCTATGCGGGGGGGCAAGGTGAGACCCAGTACTTC.

The chain joins TRBV9 to TRBJ2-3; 10 nucleotides align to TRBD2. This CDR3 is built from 16 residues. Trimming removed 4 bases from V and 6 bases from J; junction bases left unmatched: 11. Germline-derived CDR1 and CDR2 are SGDLS and YYNGEE. The CDR3 bases are TGTGCCAGCAGCCCCGGGGCTAGCGGGAGTTGGGATACGCAGTATTTT. Encoded protein: CASSPGASGSWDTQYF.

V usage is TRBV14 and J usage is TRBJ1-1, with 9 bases matching TRBD1. The CDR3 covers 16 residues. Germline trimming cut 0 bases from V and 1 base from J; bases unmatched to any gene: 3. Germline CDR1 reads SGHDN; CDR2 reads FVKESK. The CDR3 region has the DNA TGTGCCAGCAGCCAAGATTTGGGACAGGGGAACACTGAAGCTTTCTTT. As protein: CASSQDLGQGNTEAFF.